The 15 T cell receptor beta chains listed next were all sequenced from one sample in a study of cytomegalovirus exposure and HLA in healthy donors. The primer mix had 60 Vbeta and 13 Jbeta primers. Profiling relied on immunoSEQ multiplex PCR, and the TCRdb table lists in-frame clones only, not all of them. The repertoire has approximately 170,000 clones, around 85% of them found once; the top ten carry approximately 1.2%. The sequenced sample consisted of PBMCs. The receptors come from a man aged 45-60 years in good health and CMV-seropositive.

There are a few counts of this clone. The chain links TRBV5-8 to TRBJ1-1, with D perhaps TRBD1 (5 bases). This CDR3 comprises 12 residues. V was pared by 4 bases and J by 10 bases, with 14 bases between. Germline CDR1 SGHTS, CDR2 YDEGEE. The CDR3, as DNA: TGTGCCAGCAGCCCTGGCTGGGGGGGAGCTTTCTTT. Protein: CASSPGWGGAFF.

The chain joins TRBV5-1 to TRBJ2-7; D not certain. V was shortened by 2 bases and J by 1 base, with 7 bases between the two germline ends. CDR1 SGHRS and CDR2 YFSETQ come from the germline V gene. The CDR3 sequence is 13 residues long. The CDR3, as DNA: TGCGCCAGCAGCTTTGCGGAGTCCTACGAGCAGTACTTC. Translation gives CASSFAESYEQYF.

This clone has just a few counts. The chain links TRBV2 to TRBJ1-1; D unresolved. The length of the CDR3 is 15 residues. From germline, CDR1 is SNHLY and CDR2 FYNNEI. With 6 bases removed from V and 1 base from J, the gap between germline ends came to 15 bases. The CDR3 DNA is TGTGCCAGCAGGGGAGACCTTCTCCCGAACACTGAAGCTTTCTTT. Amino acids: CASRGDLLPNTEAFF.

This chain connects TRBV29-1 to TRBJ2-2; D might be TRBD1 (6 bases). The CDR3 extends over 12 amino acids. Germline V gives CDR1 SQVTM, CDR2 ANQGSEA. Trimming cost V 7 bases and J 7 bases, with 13 bases left between them. The CDR3 is CSAGTSGGELFF. The CDR3 DNA follows: TGCAGCGCCGGGACATCCGGCGGGGAGCTGTTTTTT.

V and J are TRBV7-3 and TRBJ1-1; D remains ambiguous. This CDR3 has 13 residues. In germline, CDR1 is SGHTA, CDR2 FQGTGA. The ends were cut back, 6 bases at V and 4 bases at J, with 12 bases in the middle. The CDR3 region is CASRPRRGTEAFF. For the CDR3, the DNA is TGTGCCAGCAGACCGAGGCGGGGCACTGAAGCTTTCTTT.

V is TRBV5-8 and J is TRBJ1-2, with 7 positions matching TRBD1. CDR1 and CDR2 (germline): SGHTS, YDEGEE. The V and J ends lost 1 base and 4 bases, in that order; junction bases with no gene match: 13. The CDR3 contains 17 residues. The CDR3 here is CASSLSRQGLRVYGYTF. In nucleotides, the CDR3 is TGTGCCAGCAGCTTGTCGAGACAGGGACTCCGCGTCTATGGCTACACCTTC.

The gene calls are TRBV28 and TRBJ2-1; 7 positions agree with TRBD2. There are 14 residues in the CDR3. From germline, CDR1 is MDHEN and CDR2 SYDVKM. Trimming removed 4 bases from V and 2 bases from J; junction bases left unmatched: 2. CDR3 loop: CASSSAGPYNEQFF. The CDR3, as DNA: TGTGCCAGCAGTTCAGCGGGACCCTACAATGAGCAGTTCTTC.

The chain uses TRBV5-1 and TRBJ2-1, with no clear D. The CDR3 contains 11 residues. CDR1 is SGHRS and CDR2 is YFSETQ in the germline V gene. The V gene lost 4 bases and the J gene lost 4 bases, with 3 bases spanning the gap. This CDR3 is CASSIYNEQFF. CDR3 DNA sequence: TGCGCCAGCAGCATATACAATGAGCAGTTCTTC.

The chain couples TRBV2 to TRBJ2-1; TRBD2 agrees at 10 bases. Per germline, CDR1 SNHLY and CDR2 FYNNEI. The CDR3 contains 15 residues. J gave up 9 bases and V 4 bases, and 9 bases lay outside the gene matches. The CDR3 spells CASSGSGGEGGEQFF. The CDR3 DNA reads TGTGCCAGCAGTGGGAGCGGGGGGGAAGGTGGTGAGCAGTTCTTC.

The chain has TRBV9 and TRBJ1-6, with TRBD1 identical over 9 bases. The germline V gene has CDR1 SGDLS and CDR2 YYNGEE. The CDR3 sequence is 15 residues long. J lost 7 bases, V lost 4 bases, and 6 bases had no gene match. This CDR3 is CASSTGQGKNSPLHF. The CDR3 DNA follows: TGTGCCAGCAGCACCGGACAGGGGAAAAATTCACCCCTCCACTTT.

The chain employs TRBV6-1 and TRBJ1-1, with D perhaps TRBD1 (6 bases). V was pared by 6 bases and J by 2 bases, with 10 bases between. Germline lookup yields CDR1 MNHNS and CDR2 SASEGT. CDR3 length: 13 residues. The CDR3 region has the DNA TGTGCCAGCAGGCGGACAGAAAACACTGAAGCTTTCTTT. Translating it yields CASRRTENTEAFF.

CDR3 nucleotides: TGCGCCAGCAGTGAGGACTATCAATACACAGATACGCAGTATTTT. Translated, it gives CASSEDYQYTDTQYF. The V gene is TRBV10-1, the J gene TRBJ2-3; D may be TRBD2 (5 bases). The CDR3 extends over 15 amino acids. With 2 bases removed from V and 2 bases from J, the gap between germline ends came to 11 bases. Germline CDR1 and CDR2: WNHNN and SYGVQD (reference sequence).

The rearrangement joins TRBV6-5 to TRBJ2-7; TRBD1 aligns across 7 bases. J lost 1 base, V lost 9 bases, and 3 bases had no gene match. The germline CDR1 and CDR2 sequences are MNHEY and SVGAGI. CDR3 length equals 12 residues. The CDR3 loop is CASQGESYEQYF. CDR3 DNA sequence: TGTGCCAGTCAGGGGGAATCCTACGAGCAGTACTTC.

This chain uses TRBV28 with TRBJ2-7, with a tentative D call TRBD1 (6 bases). Germline V gives CDR1 MDHEN, CDR2 SYDVKM. V lost 4 bases to trimming and J lost 4 bases, with 20 bases between them. The CDR3 sequence is 16 residues long. The CDR3: CASSSPGQTLTYEQYF. The DNA for the CDR3 is TGTGCCAGCAGTTCCCCTGGACAGACCCTCACTTACGAGCAGTACTTC.

The J gene is TRBJ2-7, the V gene TRBV5-4; 7 bases are a match to TRBD1. The CDR3 sequence is 14 residues long. With 3 bases clipped from V and 4 bases from J, the junction kept 7 bases outside the gene matches. Germline CDR1 is SGHNT and CDR2 is YYREEE (reference sequence). CDR3 in DNA: TGTGCCAGCAGCTCCACAGGGGCGAAATACGAGCAGTACTTC. Protein: CASSSTGAKYEQYF.